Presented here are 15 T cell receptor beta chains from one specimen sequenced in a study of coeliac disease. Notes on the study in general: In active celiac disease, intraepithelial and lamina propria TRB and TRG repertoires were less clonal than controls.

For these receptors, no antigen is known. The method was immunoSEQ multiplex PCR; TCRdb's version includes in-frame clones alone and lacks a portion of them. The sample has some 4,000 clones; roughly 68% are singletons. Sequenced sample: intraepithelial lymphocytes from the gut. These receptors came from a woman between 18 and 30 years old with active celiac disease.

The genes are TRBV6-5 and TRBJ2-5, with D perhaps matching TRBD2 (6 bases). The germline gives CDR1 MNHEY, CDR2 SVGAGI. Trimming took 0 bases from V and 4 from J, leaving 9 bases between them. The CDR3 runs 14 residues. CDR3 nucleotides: TGTGCCAGCAGTTACTCGAGGCGGGGAGAGACCCAGTACTTC. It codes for CASSYSRRGETQYF.

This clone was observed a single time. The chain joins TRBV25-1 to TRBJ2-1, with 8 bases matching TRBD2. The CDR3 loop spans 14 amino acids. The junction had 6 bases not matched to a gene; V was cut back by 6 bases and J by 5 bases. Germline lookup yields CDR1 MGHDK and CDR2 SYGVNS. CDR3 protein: CASSKRELDNEQFF. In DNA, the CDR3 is TGTGCCAGCAGCAAGCGGGAGCTGGACAATGAGCAGTTCTTC.

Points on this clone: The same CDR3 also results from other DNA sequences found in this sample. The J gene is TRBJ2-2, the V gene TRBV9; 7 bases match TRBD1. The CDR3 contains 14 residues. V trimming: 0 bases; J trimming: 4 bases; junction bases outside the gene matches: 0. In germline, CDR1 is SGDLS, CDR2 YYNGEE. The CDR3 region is CASSVGDSTGELFF. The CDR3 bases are TGTGCCAGCAGCGTAGGGGACAGCACCGGGGAGCTGTTTTTT.

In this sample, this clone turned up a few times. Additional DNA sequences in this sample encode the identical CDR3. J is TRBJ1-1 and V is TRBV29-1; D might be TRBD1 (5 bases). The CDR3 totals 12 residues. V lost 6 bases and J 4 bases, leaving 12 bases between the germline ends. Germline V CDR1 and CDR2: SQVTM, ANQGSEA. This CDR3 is CSVLRGGTEAFF. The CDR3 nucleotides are TGCAGCGTACTAAGGGGTGGCACTGAAGCTTTCTTT.

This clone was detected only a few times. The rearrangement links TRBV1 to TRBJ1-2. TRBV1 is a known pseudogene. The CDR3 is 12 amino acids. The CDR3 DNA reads TGCACCAGTAAAGTAGGTGAGGCTGGCTACACCTTC. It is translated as CTSKVGEAGYTF.

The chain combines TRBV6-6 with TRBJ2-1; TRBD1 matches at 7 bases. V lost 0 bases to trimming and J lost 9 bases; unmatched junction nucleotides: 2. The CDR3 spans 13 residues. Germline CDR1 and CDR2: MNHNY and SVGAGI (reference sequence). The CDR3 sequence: CASSYSGGGEQFF. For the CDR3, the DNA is TGTGCCAGCAGTTACTCAGGGGGCGGTGAGCAGTTCTTC.

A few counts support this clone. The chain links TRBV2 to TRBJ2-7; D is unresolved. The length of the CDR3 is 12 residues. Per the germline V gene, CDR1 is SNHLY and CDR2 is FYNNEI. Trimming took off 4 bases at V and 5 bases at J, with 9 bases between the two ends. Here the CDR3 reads CASSVVPDEQYF. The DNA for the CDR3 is TGTGCCAGCAGTGTTGTCCCGGACGAGCAGTACTTC.

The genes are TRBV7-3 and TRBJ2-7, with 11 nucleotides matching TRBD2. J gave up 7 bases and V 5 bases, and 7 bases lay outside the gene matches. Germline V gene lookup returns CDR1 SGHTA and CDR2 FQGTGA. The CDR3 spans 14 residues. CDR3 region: CASSHSGGAGEQYF. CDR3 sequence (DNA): TGTGCCAGCAGCCATAGCGGGGGGGCCGGTGAGCAGTACTTC. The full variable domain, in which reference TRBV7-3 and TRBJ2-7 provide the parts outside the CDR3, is GAGVSQTPSNKVTEKGKYVELRCDPISGHTALYWYRQSLGQGPEFLIYFQGTGAADDSGLPNDRFFAVRPEGSVSTLKIQRTERGDSAVYLCASSHSGGAGEQYFGPGTRLTVT.

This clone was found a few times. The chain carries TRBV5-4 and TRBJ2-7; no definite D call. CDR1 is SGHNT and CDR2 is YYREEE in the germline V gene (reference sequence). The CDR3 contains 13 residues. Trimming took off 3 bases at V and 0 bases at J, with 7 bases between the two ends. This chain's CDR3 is CASSSESSYEQYF. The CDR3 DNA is TGTGCCAGCAGCTCTGAGAGCTCCTACGAGCAGTACTTC.

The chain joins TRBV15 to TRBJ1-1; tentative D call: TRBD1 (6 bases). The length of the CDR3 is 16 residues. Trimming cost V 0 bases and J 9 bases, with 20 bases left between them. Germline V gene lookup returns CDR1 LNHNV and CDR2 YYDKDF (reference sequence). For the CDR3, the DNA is TGTGCCACCAGCAGAGATGCAGGGGTCGGCCCCAGGAAAGCTTTCTTT. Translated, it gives CATSRDAGVGPRKAFF.

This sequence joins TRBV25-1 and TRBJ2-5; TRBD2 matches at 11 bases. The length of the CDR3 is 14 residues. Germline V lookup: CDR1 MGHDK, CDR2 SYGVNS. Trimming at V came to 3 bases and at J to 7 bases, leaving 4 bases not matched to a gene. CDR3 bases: TGTGCCAGCAGTGAGCCGGGACTAGCGGCGACCCAGTACTTC. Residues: CASSEPGLAATQYF. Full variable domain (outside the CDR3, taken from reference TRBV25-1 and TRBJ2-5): EADIYQTPRYLVIGTGKKITLECSQTMGHDKMYWYQQDPGMELHLIHYSYGVNSTEKGDLSSESTVSRIRTEHFPLTLESARPSHTSQYLCASSEPGLAATQYFGPGTRLLVL.

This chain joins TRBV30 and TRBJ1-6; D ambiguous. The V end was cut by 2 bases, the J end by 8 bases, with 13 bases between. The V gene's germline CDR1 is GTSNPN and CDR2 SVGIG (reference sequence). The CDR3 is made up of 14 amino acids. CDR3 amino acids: CAWSSGRADSPLHF. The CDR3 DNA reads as TGTGCCTGGAGTTCGGGGAGGGCTGATTCACCCCTCCACTTT. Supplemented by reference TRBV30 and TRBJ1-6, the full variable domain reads SQTIHQWPATLVQPVGSPLSLECTVEGTSNPNLYWYRQAAGRGLQLLFYSVGIGQISSEVPQNLSASRPQDRQFILSSKKLLLSDSGFYLCAWSSGRADSPLHFGNGTRLTVT.

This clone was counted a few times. The CDR3 spells CASSLRQGDVRKLFF. CDR3 nucleotides: TGTGCCAGCAGTTTAAGACAGGGGGACGTCAGAAAACTGTTTTTT. The rearrangement uses TRBV6-5 and TRBJ1-4; 9 bases agree with TRBD1. There are 15 residues in the CDR3. After removal of 4 bases from V and 10 bases from J, the junction contained 10 bases not matched to a gene. The germline CDR1 and CDR2 sequences are MNHEY and SVGAGI.

The chain's CDR3 is CASSYLGLAFDEQFF. For the CDR3, the DNA is TGTGCCAGCAGTTACTTGGGACTAGCTTTCGATGAGCAGTTCTTC. The chain uses TRBV6-5 and TRBJ2-1; 9 bases fit TRBD2. The trim removed 1 base at V and 8 bases at J, leaving 6 bases unmatched. The CDR3 runs 15 residues. Germline V gene sequence: CDR1 MNHEY, CDR2 SVGAGI.

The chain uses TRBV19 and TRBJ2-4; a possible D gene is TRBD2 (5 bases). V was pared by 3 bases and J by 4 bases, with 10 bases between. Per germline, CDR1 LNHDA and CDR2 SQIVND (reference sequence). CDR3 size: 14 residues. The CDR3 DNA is TGTGCCAGTAGTATTTCCAGCGGAAAAAACATTCAGTACTTC. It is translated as CASSISSGKNIQYF.